The 3 T cell receptor beta chains reported below all come from one sample, sequenced in a study of cytomegalovirus exposure and HLA in healthy donors (TCRdb year 2017). Libraries were constructed by the immunoSEQ multiplex PCR assay. For the multiplex PCR, a mixture combining 60 forward primers for TCR Vbeta segments and 13 reverse primers for TCR Jbeta segments was used. TCRdb took over this immuneACCESS table, retaining in-frame rearrangements with V and J assigned. Such tables are incomplete; in checked studies, under half of the missing clones stem from an unresolved V gene, and the remainder is unexplained. Within this sample are 90,000 to 120,000 clones, with roughly 82% of them counted one time only. The ten largest clones take up under 3.5% of the sample. The material sequenced was PBMCs. Receptors were obtained from a young man in good health and CMV-seropositive.

This clone came up a few times. The chain joins TRBV18 to TRBJ2-7; TRBD1 aligns across 11 bases. With 1 base clipped from V and 5 bases from J, the junction kept 4 bases outside the gene matches. Germline V gives CDR1 KGHSH, CDR2 LQKENI. The CDR3 is 15 amino acids. CDR3 protein: CASSPQGTGGNEQYF. As DNA, the CDR3 is TGTGCCAGCTCACCACAAGGGACAGGGGGTAACGAGCAGTACTTC.

V is TRBV11-2 and J is TRBJ2-7; 7 bases map to TRBD2. Germline trimming cut 7 bases from V and 5 bases from J; bases unmatched to any gene: 8. There are 13 residues in the CDR3. CDR1 SGHAT and CDR2 FQNNGV come from the germline V gene. In DNA, the CDR3 is TGTGCCAGCAACGCAATTGGGAGGGACGAGCAGTACTTC. Its translation: CASNAIGRDEQYF.

This clone occurred a few times. CDR3 sequence: CASSVAPRETQYF. The CDR3 DNA follows: TGTGCCAGCAGCGTAGCCCCACGGGAGACCCAGTACTTC. The chain combines TRBV9 with TRBJ2-5; D remains unclear. V lost 0 bases to trimming and J lost 5 bases, with 8 bases between them. The CDR3 covers 13 residues. Germline CDR1 is SGDLS and CDR2 is YYNGEE.